Following are 21 T cell receptor beta chains from one sample sequenced in a study of shared clonotypes between healthy human individuals. Naive CD8 cells were CD45RO-negative, positively selected for CCR7, excluding terminally differentiated effector memory CD45RA+ cells. Assay: immunoSEQ multiplex PCR; the TCRdb copy retains only in-frame clones and omits some. The table includes 2 million to 2.5 million clones, roughly 95% detected once. The specimen was naive CD8+ T cells sorted from blood. The source is a young man in good health.

The V call is TRBV1, the J call TRBJ1-3. TRBV1 is deemed a pseudogene. The CDR3 spans 16 residues. The CDR3 region has the DNA TGCACCAGCAGCCACGGGCGACCCAGCTCTGGAAACACCATATATTTT. Its protein is CTSSHGRPSSGNTIYF.

CDR3 sequence: CASSAGPGTANYGYTF. CDR3 nucleotide sequence: TGTGCCAGCAGTGCCGGCCCCGGGACGGCGAACTATGGCTACACCTTC. The chain joins TRBV27 to TRBJ1-2; possible D gene TRBD1, 5 bases. Germline V gives CDR1 MNHEY, CDR2 SMNVEV (reference sequence). Trimming cost V 5 bases and J 2 bases, with 18 bases left between them. The CDR3 length is 16 residues.

The chain couples TRBV25-1 to TRBJ2-2; D ambiguous. Germline lookup yields CDR1 MGHDK and CDR2 SYGVNS. Between the trimmed V and J ends, which lost 3 bases and 0 bases, there was a span of 2 bases. The CDR3 spans 13 residues. In DNA form, the CDR3 reads TGTGCCAGCAGTGAGTCGAACACCGGGGAGCTGTTTTTT. Its protein is CASSESNTGELFF.

Worth noting for this clone: In the same sample, other DNA sequences code for this CDR3. The chain combines TRBV5-4 with TRBJ2-2; D ambiguous. CDR3 length: 12 amino acids. Germline loops: CDR1 SGHNT, CDR2 YYREEE (reference sequence). V gave up 3 bases and J gave up 5 bases, with 5 bases separating them. The CDR3 coding sequence is TGTGCCAGCAGCTGGGGTACCGGGGAGCTGTTTTTT. This codes for CASSWGTGELFF.

This chain uses TRBV2 with TRBJ2-1; D possibly corresponds to TRBD1 (6 bases). The CDR3 loop spans 15 amino acids. From germline, CDR1 is SNHLY and CDR2 FYNNEI. V was pared by 2 bases and J by 2 bases, with 10 bases between. The CDR3 coding sequence is TGTGCCAGCAGTGAAACAGGGTCGCCCTACAATGAGCAGTTCTTC. Translation: CASSETGSPYNEQFF.

This chain joins TRBV5-4 and TRBJ2-7; 10 positions match TRBD1. Per the germline V gene, CDR1 is SGHNT and CDR2 is YYREEE (reference sequence). There are 15 residues in the CDR3. Germline trimming cut 4 bases from V and 3 bases from J; bases unmatched to any gene: 7. In DNA, the CDR3 is TGTGCCAGCAGCGGGGGACAGGGGTGGGGCTACGAGCAGTACTTC. Residues: CASSGGQGWGYEQYF.

This clone was counted between two and nine times. Other DNA sequences within the sample encode an identical CDR3. The rearrangement links TRBV9 to TRBJ1-2; tentative D call: TRBD1 (6 bases). Germline CDR1 SGDLS, CDR2 YYNGEE. V lost 2 bases and J 3 bases, leaving 11 bases between the germline ends. The CDR3 loop spans 14 amino acids. CDR3 in amino acids: CASSVGGGDYGYTF. Written as DNA, the CDR3 is TGTGCCAGCAGCGTCGGAGGGGGAGACTATGGCTACACCTTC.

The CDR3 here is CASSPGVNYEQYF. The DNA of the CDR3 is TGTGCCAGCAGCCCAGGGGTCAACTACGAGCAGTACTTC. This chain joins TRBV7-2 and TRBJ2-7, with a possible D match to TRBD1 (6 bases). In germline, CDR1 is SGHTA, CDR2 FQGNSA. V lost 5 bases to trimming and J lost 3 bases, with 11 bases between them. The CDR3 extends over 13 amino acids. The full variable domain, rest sourced from reference TRBV7-2 and TRBJ2-7, is GAGVSQSPSNKVTEKGKDVELRCDPISGHTALYWYRQSLGQGLEFLIYFQGNSAPDKSGLPSDRFSAERTGGSVSTLTIQRTQQEDSAVYLCASSPGVNYEQYFGPGTRLTVT.

V gene TRBV19 combines with J gene TRBJ1-1; D call uncertain. Germline V gene sequence: CDR1 LNHDA, CDR2 SQIVND (reference sequence). This CDR3 spans 13 amino acids. Trimming pared 7 bases from V and 0 bases from J, leaving 9 bases between. The chain's CDR3 is CASIGVLNTEAFF. The CDR3 DNA is TGTGCCAGTATCGGGGTTCTGAACACTGAAGCTTTCTTT.

The genes are TRBV30 and TRBJ2-6, with D perhaps TRBD1 (5 bases). The V and J ends lost 0 bases and 2 bases respectively, with 17 bases between them. The CDR3 contains 18 residues. Germline CDR1 and CDR2: GTSNPN and SVGIG (reference sequence). The CDR3 bases are TGTGCCTGGAGTGTACACAGGACCCTCGGCCCTGGGGCCAACGTCCTGACTTTC. Protein product: CAWSVHRTLGPGANVLTF. The full variable domain, with the rest looked up from reference TRBV30 and TRBJ2-6, is SQTIHQWPATLVQPVGSPLSLECTVEGTSNPNLYWYRQAAGRGLQLLFYSVGIGQISSEVPQNLSASRPQDRQFILSSKKLLLSDSGFYLCAWSVHRTLGPGANVLTFGAGSRLTVL.

This sequence joins TRBV6-1 and TRBJ2-1; 7 positions agree with TRBD2. From germline, CDR1 is MNHNS and CDR2 SASEGT. The CDR3 runs 16 residues. V lost 0 bases, J lost 4 bases, and 6 bases stayed unmatched. The CDR3 protein is CASSEAGGSVYNEQFF. CDR3 nucleotide sequence: TGTGCCAGCAGTGAAGCGGGCGGGAGCGTTTACAATGAGCAGTTCTTC.

CDR3 coding DNA: TGTGCCAGCATCCCTCAATCGCGTGAAGCTTTCTTT. Its protein product is CASIPQSREAFF. V and J are TRBV7-9 and TRBJ1-1; D gene uncertain. The CDR3 contains 12 residues. Germline assignment: CDR1 SEHNR and CDR2 FQNEAQ (reference sequence). V gave up 7 bases and J gave up 7 bases, with 13 bases separating them.

The CDR3 nucleotides read TGCAGCGTTGAAGATCTCCAGGGAGCGCCCTACAATGAGCAGTTCTTC. Translating it yields CSVEDLQGAPYNEQFF. The rearrangement uses TRBV29-1 and TRBJ2-1; tentatively, D is TRBD1 or TRBD2 (5 bases each). The CDR3 runs 16 residues. Trimming took 0 bases from V and 2 from J, leaving 14 bases between them. From germline, CDR1 is SQVTM and CDR2 ANQGSEA.

The chain employs TRBV5-1 and TRBJ1-2, with 10 positions matching TRBD1. This CDR3 contains 14 residues. Looked up from germline, CDR1 is SGHRS and CDR2 is YFSETQ. The ends lost 5 bases at V and 6 bases at J; junction bases unmatched: 7. CDR3 protein: CASSPDRGLDGYTF. CDR3 nucleotides: TGCGCCAGCAGTCCGGACAGGGGGTTGGATGGCTACACCTTC.

This chain uses TRBV27 with TRBJ1-2, with 10 bases identical to TRBD1. Germline loops: CDR1 MNHEY, CDR2 SMNVEV (reference sequence). The CDR3 has 14 amino acids. The V and J ends lost 5 bases and 6 bases, in that order; junction bases with no gene match: 6. CDR3 sequence reads: CASSRPGTGDGYTF. Here the CDR3 DNA reads TGTGCCAGCAGTAGACCCGGGACAGGGGATGGCTACACCTTC.

The chain links TRBV6-4 to TRBJ2-3; 9 bases map to TRBD1. CDR1 and CDR2 from the germline V gene are MRHNA and SNTAGT. The junction had 7 bases not matched to a gene; V was cut back by 8 bases and J by 1 base. The CDR3 covers 15 residues. The DNA for the CDR3 is TGTGCCAGCCAAGGGACAGGGTCTTGCACAGATACGCAGTATTTT. Protein: CASQGTGSCTDTQYF.

The chain couples TRBV6-5 to TRBJ1-5; unclear D gene. Trimming stripped 10 bases from V and 1 base from J, with 5 bases between. The CDR3 is 11 amino acids. Germline CDR1 MNHEY, CDR2 SVGAGI. As DNA, the CDR3 is TGTGCCAACTCGAGCAATCAGCCCCAGCATTTT. Amino acid sequence: CANSSNQPQHF.

V is TRBV28 and J is TRBJ2-6; D gene uncertain. The CDR3 runs to 13 residues. In germline, CDR1 is MDHEN, CDR2 SYDVKM. Trimming shortened V by 7 bases and J by 7 bases, and 11 bases separated the two germline ends. The CDR3 is CASNVLGANVLTF. DNA of the CDR3: TGTGCCAGCAACGTATTAGGTGCCAACGTCCTGACTTTC.

This clone occurred once. The rearrangement links TRBV4-2 to TRBJ1-1, with D uncertain. The CDR3 extends over 13 amino acids. The germline V and J ends were trimmed by 0 bases and 8 bases, with 10 bases remaining between them. The germline CDR1 and CDR2 sequences are LGHNA and YNFKEQ. DNA of the CDR3: TGTGCCAGCAGCCAAGATAAGGGATGGGAAGCTTTCTTT. Protein product: CASSQDKGWEAFF.

The chain couples TRBV7-2 to TRBJ2-3; no clear D gene. V gave up 2 bases and J gave up 0 bases, with 9 bases separating them. Germline V gives CDR1 SGHTA, CDR2 FQGNSA. This CDR3 comprises 15 residues. As DNA, the CDR3 is TGTGCCAGCAGCTTATTACCCCTAAGCACAGATACGCAGTATTTT. This sequence encodes CASSLLPLSTDTQYF. The whole variable domain, filled in from reference TRBV7-2 and TRBJ2-3, reads GAGVSQSPSNKVTEKGKDVELRCDPISGHTALYWYRQSLGQGLEFLIYFQGNSAPDKSGLPSDRFSAERTGGSVSTLTIQRTQQEDSAVYLCASSLLPLSTDTQYFGPGTRLTVL.

The chain links TRBV5-6 to TRBJ1-1; D is unclear. CDR1 is SGHDT and CDR2 is YYEEEE in the germline V gene. V dropped 0 bases and J dropped 0 bases, with 9 bases sitting between them. This CDR3 comprises 15 residues. In DNA, the CDR3 is TGTGCCAGCAGCTTGGGCGGGTTCATGAACACTGAAGCTTTCTTT. Amino acids: CASSLGGFMNTEAFF. Together with reference TRBV5-6 and TRBJ1-1, the CDR3 gives the full variable domain: DAGVTQSPTHLIKTRGQQVTLRCSPKSGHDTVSWYQQALGQGPQFIFQYYEEEERQRGNFPDRFSGHQFPNYSSELNVNALLLGDSALYLCASSLGGFMNTEAFFGQGTRLTVV.